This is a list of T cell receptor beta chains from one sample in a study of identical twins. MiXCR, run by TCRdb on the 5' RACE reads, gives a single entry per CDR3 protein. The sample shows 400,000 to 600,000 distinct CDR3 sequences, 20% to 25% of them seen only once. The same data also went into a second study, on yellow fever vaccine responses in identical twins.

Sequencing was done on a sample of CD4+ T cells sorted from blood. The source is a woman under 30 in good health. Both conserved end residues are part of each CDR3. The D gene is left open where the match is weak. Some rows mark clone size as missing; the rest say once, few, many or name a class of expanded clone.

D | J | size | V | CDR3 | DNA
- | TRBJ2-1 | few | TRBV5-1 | CASSSEFVSYNEQFF | TGCGCCAGCAGCTCAGAATTTGTCTCCTACAATGAGCAGTTCTTC
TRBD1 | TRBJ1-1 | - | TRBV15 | CATSRRQGEGTEAFF | TGTGCCACCAGCAGGAGACAGGGAGAGGGCACTGAAGCTTTCTTT
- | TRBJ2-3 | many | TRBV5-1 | CASSLDDPWGTDTQYF | TGCGCCAGCAGCTTGGACGACCCCTGGGGCACAGATACGCAGTATTTT
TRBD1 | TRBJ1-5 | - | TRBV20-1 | CSARDRSNQPQHF | TGCAGTGCTCGGGACAGATCCAATCAGCCCCAGCATTTT
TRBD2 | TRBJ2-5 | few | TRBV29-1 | CSVVEGLAGEYF | TGCAGCGTTGTAGAGGGACTAGCGGGCGAGTACTTC
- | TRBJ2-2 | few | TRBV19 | CASSIGTANTGELFF | TGTGCCAGTAGTATAGGGACAGCGAACACCGGGGAGCTGTTTTTT
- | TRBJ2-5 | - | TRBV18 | CASSPMGVPEETQYF | TGTGCCAGCTCACCAATGGGGGTCCCAGAAGAGACCCAGTACTTC
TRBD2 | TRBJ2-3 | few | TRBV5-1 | CASSLVGGGVFADTQYF | TGCGCCAGCAGCTTGGTTGGCGGGGGAGTGTTCGCAGATACGCAGTATTTT
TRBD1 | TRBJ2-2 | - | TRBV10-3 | CAISGTGDNTGELFF | TGTGCCATCAGTGGGACAGGGGACAACACCGGGGAGCTGTTTTTT
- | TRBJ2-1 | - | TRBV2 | CASSETAYNEQFF | TGTGCCAGCAGTGAAACAGCGTACAATGAGCAGTTCTTC
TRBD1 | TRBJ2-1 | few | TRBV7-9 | CASSRQDRGVKFF | TGTGCCAGCAGTCGACAGGACAGGGGTGTTAAGTTCTTC
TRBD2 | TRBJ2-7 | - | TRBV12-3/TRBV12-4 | CASKPGLAGEYEQYF | TGTGCCAGCAAACCCGGGCTAGCGGGAGAATACGAGCAGTACTTC
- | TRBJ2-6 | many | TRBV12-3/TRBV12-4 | CASSLASGANVLTF | TGTGCCAGCAGTTTAGCCTCTGGGGCCAACGTCCTGACTTTC
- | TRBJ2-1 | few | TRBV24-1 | CATSDLTRSNEQFF | TGTGCCACCAGTGATTTGACGAGGAGCAATGAGCAGTTCTTC
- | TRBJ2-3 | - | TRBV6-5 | CASSYGWAAKQGDTQYF | TGTGCCAGCAGTTACGGTTGGGCGGCAAAGCAAGGAGATACGCAGTATTTT
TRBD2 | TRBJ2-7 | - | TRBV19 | CASSPMREGPYEQYF | TGTGCCAGTAGTCCCATGCGGGAGGGGCCCTACGAGCAGTACTTC
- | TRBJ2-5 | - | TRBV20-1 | CSARGEFTGTQYF | TGCAGTGCTAGAGGTGAATTCACCGGGACCCAGTACTTC
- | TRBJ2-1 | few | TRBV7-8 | CASSSETGASYNEQFF | TGTGCCAGCAGCTCCGAAACGGGAGCCTCCTACAATGAGCAGTTCTTC
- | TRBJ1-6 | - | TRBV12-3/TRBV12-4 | CASSFKGTDLSGSPLHF | TGTGCCAGCAGTTTCAAAGGGACGGATTTGAGTGGCTCACCCCTCCACTTT
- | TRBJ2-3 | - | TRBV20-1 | CSGLTDTQYF | TGCAGTGGACTAACAGATACGCAGTATTTT
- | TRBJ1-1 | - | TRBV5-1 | CASSLSGNAEAFF | TGCGCCAGCAGCTTATCTGGTAACGCTGAAGCTTTCTTT
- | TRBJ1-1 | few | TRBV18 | CASSPPSAGNTEAFF | TGTGCCAGCTCACCACCATCGGCCGGGAACACTGAAGCTTTCTTT
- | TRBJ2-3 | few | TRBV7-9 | CASTGGVPDTQYF | TGTGCCAGCACCGGGGGAGTGCCAGATACGCAGTATTTT
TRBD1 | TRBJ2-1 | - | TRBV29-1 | CSAIRGDRGINEQFF | TGCAGCGCTATAAGGGGGGACAGGGGGATCAATGAGCAGTTCTTC
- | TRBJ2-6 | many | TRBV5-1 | CASSLSSGANVLTF | TGCGCCAGCAGCTTGAGCTCTGGGGCCAACGTCCTGACTTTC
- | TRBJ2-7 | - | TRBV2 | CASQIRDSPSEQYF | TGTGCCAGCCAAATAAGGGACTCTCCTTCCGAGCAGTACTTC
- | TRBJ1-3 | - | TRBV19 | CASTSTAFSGNTIYF | TGTGCCAGTACCTCGACAGCTTTCTCTGGAAACACCATATATTTT
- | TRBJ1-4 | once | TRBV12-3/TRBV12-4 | CASSLYRVGTNEKLFF | TGTGCCAGCAGTTTATATAGGGTCGGGACTAATGAAAAACTGTTTTTT
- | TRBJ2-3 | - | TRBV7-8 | CASSPRGASSTDTQYF | TGTGCCAGCAGCCCCCGAGGGGCTTCTAGCACAGATACGCAGTATTTT
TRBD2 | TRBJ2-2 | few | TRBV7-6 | CASSTGLPKTGELFF | TGTGCCAGCAGCACGGGACTACCCAAAACCGGGGAGCTGTTTTTT
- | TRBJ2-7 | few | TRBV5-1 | CASSLAYRAEQYF | TGCGCCAGCAGCTTGGCCTACAGGGCCGAGCAGTACTTC
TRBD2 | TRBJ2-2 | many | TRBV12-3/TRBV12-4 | CASSLLKLAGAGELFF | TGTGCCAGCAGTTTATTGAAACTAGCGGGAGCCGGGGAGCTGTTTTTT
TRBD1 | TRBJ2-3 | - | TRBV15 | CATSSTGGFDTQYF | TGTGCCACCAGCAGTACAGGGGGATTTGATACGCAGTATTTT
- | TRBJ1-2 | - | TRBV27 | CASSLLGSTNYGYTF | TGTGCCAGCAGTTTATTAGGGAGTACTAACTATGGCTACACCTTC
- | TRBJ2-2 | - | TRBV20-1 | CSASPGSTGELFF | TGCAGTGCTAGCCCAGGGAGCACCGGGGAGCTGTTTTTT
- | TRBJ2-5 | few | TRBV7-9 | CASSPPLYQETQYF | TGTGCCAGCAGCCCGCCGCTTTACCAAGAGACCCAGTACTTC
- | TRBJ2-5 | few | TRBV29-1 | CSVASLQETQYF | TGCAGCGTTGCGTCCCTACAAGAGACCCAGTACTTC
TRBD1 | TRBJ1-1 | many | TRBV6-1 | CASRIQQGGNTEAFF | TGTGCCAGCAGGATTCAACAGGGGGGAAACACTGAAGCTTTCTTT
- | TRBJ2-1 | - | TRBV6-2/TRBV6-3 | CASSYVASSYNEQFF | TGTGCCAGCAGTTACGTGGCTAGCTCCTACAATGAGCAGTTCTTC
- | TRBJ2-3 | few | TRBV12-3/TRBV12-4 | CASSTTLDTQYF | TGTGCCAGCAGCACTACCCTAGATACGCAGTATTTT
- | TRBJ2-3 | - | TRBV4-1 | CASSQVGRVGTDTQYF | TGCGCCAGCAGCCAAGTAGGCAGGGTGGGCACAGATACGCAGTATTTT
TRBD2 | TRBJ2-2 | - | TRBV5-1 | CASSLAGRAGTGELFF | TGCGCCAGCAGCTTGGCCGGGAGGGCCGGCACCGGGGAGCTGTTTTTT
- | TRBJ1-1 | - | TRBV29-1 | CSATVGDTEAFF | TGCAGCGCGACAGTGGGCGACACTGAAGCTTTCTTT
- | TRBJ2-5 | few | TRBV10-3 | CAISDSQGGYQETQYF | TGTGCCATCAGTGATTCCCAGGGGGGATACCAAGAGACCCAGTACTTC
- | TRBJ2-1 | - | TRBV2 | CASSPSAGLRGYNEQFF | TGTGCCAGCAGTCCCTCGGCGGGGCTCAGAGGGTACAATGAGCAGTTCTTC
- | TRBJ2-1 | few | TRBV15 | CATSRDLGFNEQFF | TGTGCCACCAGCAGAGATCTGGGGTTCAATGAGCAGTTCTTC
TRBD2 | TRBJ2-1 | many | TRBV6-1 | CASSRLAGGIYNEQFF | TGTGCCAGCAGCAGACTAGCGGGAGGCATCTACAATGAGCAGTTCTTC
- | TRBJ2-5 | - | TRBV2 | CASNGIQETQYF | TGTGCCAGCAACGGCATCCAAGAGACCCAGTACTTC
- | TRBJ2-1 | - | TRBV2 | CASSETRTGPSEFF | TGTGCCAGCAGTGAGACGCGAACGGGTCCGAGTGAGTTCTTC
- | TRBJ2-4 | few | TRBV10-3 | CAISESGGSGAKNIQYF | TGTGCCATCAGTGAGTCTGGTGGGAGCGGCGCCAAAAACATTCAGTACTTC
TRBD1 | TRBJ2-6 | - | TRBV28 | CASQIRDRLSGANVLTF | TGTGCCAGCCAAATCCGGGACAGGCTCTCTGGGGCCAACGTCCTGACTTTC
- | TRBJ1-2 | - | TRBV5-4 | CASSLEAAEVNYGYTF | TGTGCCAGCAGCTTGGAGGCAGCCGAGGTTAACTATGGCTACACCTTC
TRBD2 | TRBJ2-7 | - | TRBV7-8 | CASSLGLAANYEQYF | TGTGCCAGCAGCTTAGGACTAGCGGCCAACTACGAGCAGTACTTC
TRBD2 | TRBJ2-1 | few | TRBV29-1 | CSVGLAGPYNEQFF | TGCAGCGTAGGACTAGCGGGGCCATACAATGAGCAGTTCTTC
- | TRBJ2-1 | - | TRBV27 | CARHRFPSYNEQFF | TGTGCCAGACACAGGTTCCCCTCCTACAATGAGCAGTTCTTC
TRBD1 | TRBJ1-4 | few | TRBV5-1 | CASSLANQGGEKLFF | TGCGCCAGCAGCTTGGCGAACCAGGGGGGAGAAAAACTGTTTTTT
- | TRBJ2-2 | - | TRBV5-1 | CASSVQGPNTGELFF | TGCGCCAGCAGCGTACAAGGCCCCAACACCGGGGAGCTGTTTTTT
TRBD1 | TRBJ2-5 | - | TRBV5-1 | CASSLRTGGTQETQYF | TGCGCCAGCAGCCTGCGGACAGGGGGTACTCAAGAGACCCAGTACTTC